This is a list of T cell receptor beta chains from one sample in a study of T-cell memory formation after mild COVID-19. MiXCR, run by TCRdb on the 5' RACE reads, gives a single entry per CDR3 protein. The table shows over 350,000 distinct CDR3 sequences, with around a sixth occurring only once. Sequencing input: PBMCs or a T cell subset sorted from them (not recorded which). These receptors were obtained from a man younger than 30 who had mild COVID-19 (a few samples of this study predate the infection). Cell type and time point are not known. The CDR3 runs from the conserved cysteine through the conserved F or W. Each record gives: CDR3 protein, CDR3 DNA, D gene, V gene, J gene, clone size. The D gene is left open where the match is weak. Not all rows give a size; the values are once, few, many and, for expanded clones, a class.

CSVTGAGTVYEQYF	TGCAGCGTTACCGGAGCAGGGACGGTCTACGAGCAGTACTTC	.	TRBV29-1	TRBJ2-7	many
CVPGQAHTYEQYF	TGTGTCCCGGGTCAGGCCCACACCTACGAGCAGTACTTC	.	TRBV12-3/TRBV12-4	TRBJ2-7	many
CASSPRDSSRSNQPQHF	TGTGCCAGCAGTCCACGGGACAGTTCGAGGAGCAATCAGCCCCAGCATTTT	TRBD1	TRBV27	TRBJ1-5	few
CASSPYGELFF	TGTGCCAGCAGTCCCTACGGGGAGCTGTTTTTT	.	TRBV12-3/TRBV12-4	TRBJ2-2	many
CSVRDRGGSDTQYF	TGCAGCGTCCGGGACAGGGGGGGGTCAGATACGCAGTATTTT	TRBD1	TRBV29-1	TRBJ2-3	.
CATSRGANTEAFF	TGTGCTACAAGCCGGGGGGCGAACACTGAAGCTTTCTTT	.	TRBV5-6	TRBJ1-1	.
CSVASLDSNQPQHF	TGCAGCGTCGCAAGCCTTGATAGCAATCAGCCCCAGCATTTT	.	TRBV29-1	TRBJ1-5	few
CASSDRGGKSSYEQYF	TGTGCCAGCAGCGACCGTGGAGGGAAGAGCTCCTACGAGCAGTACTTC	.	TRBV11-1	TRBJ2-7	.
CATSRLRDIGYEQYF	TGTGCCACCAGCAGACTCCGGGACATCGGTTACGAGCAGTACTTC	.	TRBV15	TRBJ2-7	.
CASSPDEGIDVFF	TGTGCCAGCAGTCCCGACGAAGGAATTGATGTCTTCTTT	.	TRBV6-5	TRBJ1-1	few
CAVTGGAGYTF	TGTGCCGTTACAGGGGGCGCTGGCTACACCTTC	TRBD1	TRBV30	TRBJ1-2	.
CASSDWGSGELFF	TGTGCCAGCAGTGACTGGGGTTCCGGGGAGCTGTTTTTT	.	TRBV2	TRBJ2-2	.
CASSFPGGHEQYF	TGTGCCAGCAGCTTCCCAGGGGGCCACGAGCAGTACTTC	TRBD1	TRBV7-2	TRBJ2-7	few
CATSYSNTGELFF	TGTGCCACCAGCTACAGCAACACCGGGGAGCTGTTTTTT	.	TRBV24-1	TRBJ2-2	few
CASRREGDTQYF	TGTGCCAGCAGGCGAGAGGGGGATACGCAGTATTTT	.	TRBV12-3/TRBV12-4	TRBJ2-3	once
CASMDGRETQYF	TGCGCCAGCATGGACGGGCGAGAGACCCAGTACTTC	.	TRBV10-2	TRBJ2-5	.
CASSQGDGYTF	TGCGCCAGCAGCCAAGGGGATGGCTACACCTTC	.	TRBV4-1	TRBJ1-2	many
CSARGRGIGNGYTF	TGCAGTGCTAGAGGAAGGGGAATCGGGAATGGCTACACCTTC	.	TRBV20-1	TRBJ1-2	.
CASRTGPGNQPQHF	TGTGCCAGCAGAACGGGACCCGGCAATCAGCCCCAGCATTTT	.	TRBV6-2/TRBV6-3	TRBJ1-5	.
CASSYSKSVGLFF	TGTGCCAGCAGTTACTCGAAAAGTGTGGGGCTGTTTTTT	.	TRBV6-5	TRBJ2-2	.
CSVGGNQPQHF	TGCAGCGTGGGGGGGAATCAGCCCCAGCATTTT	.	TRBV29-1	TRBJ1-5	few
CASSFGGAEDTQYF	TGCGCCAGCAGCTTCGGGGGCGCGGAAGATACGCAGTATTTT	.	TRBV5-1	TRBJ2-3	.
CASSIERVGYTF	TGTGCCAGTAGTATCGAAAGGGTTGGCTACACCTTC	.	TRBV19	TRBJ1-2	many
CASSFTGGTGELFF	TGTGCCAGCAGTTTCACGGGGGGCACCGGGGAGCTGTTTTTT	TRBD2	TRBV6-5	TRBJ2-2	.
CASSFVTGTGNTIYF	TGCGCCAGCAGCTTTGTGACCGGTACTGGAAACACCATATATTTT	.	TRBV5-1	TRBJ1-3	few
CATSRGDSPNTGELFF	TGTGCCACCAGCAGGGGGGACAGTCCGAACACCGGGGAGCTGTTTTTT	TRBD1	TRBV15	TRBJ2-2	few
CASSPVAEGYTF	TGTGCCAGCAGCCCCGTCGCGGAAGGCTACACCTTC	.	TRBV5-4	TRBJ1-2	.